This T cell receptor (beta chain) was captured by sequencing in a study of blood T cell repertoires in COVID-19. About the research overall: Samples representing acute and convalescent COVID-19 were sourced from the United States, Italy and Spain. PBMCs, B-cell-depleted T cells, or T cells were the source of the cDNA or gDNA that made up the material.

Germline-derived CDR1 and CDR2 are SGDLS and YYNGEE. Trimming cost V 4 bases and J 1 base, with 17 bases left between them. The CDR3 is 16 amino acids. As handled by the study authors: Estimation of nucleated cell counts relied on the amplification of reference gene primers. The data were produced by immunoSEQ multiplex PCR, yet TCRdb's version contains in-frame clones alone and is incomplete. That table furnishes V, J and clone size, whereas the DNA furnished D and trimming. The sample lists about 350,000 clones, approximately 89% occurring once. The rearrangement joins TRBV9 to TRBJ1-1; perhaps TRBD1 as D (6 bases). This receptor was taken from a woman aged 55-70 years with COVID-19, enrolled during active disease. The source material was peripheral blood. CDR3 DNA sequence: TGTGCCAGCAGCAGAGCAACAGGGTGGAGGAACACTGAAGCTTTCTTT. Amino acids: CASSRATGWRNTEAFF.